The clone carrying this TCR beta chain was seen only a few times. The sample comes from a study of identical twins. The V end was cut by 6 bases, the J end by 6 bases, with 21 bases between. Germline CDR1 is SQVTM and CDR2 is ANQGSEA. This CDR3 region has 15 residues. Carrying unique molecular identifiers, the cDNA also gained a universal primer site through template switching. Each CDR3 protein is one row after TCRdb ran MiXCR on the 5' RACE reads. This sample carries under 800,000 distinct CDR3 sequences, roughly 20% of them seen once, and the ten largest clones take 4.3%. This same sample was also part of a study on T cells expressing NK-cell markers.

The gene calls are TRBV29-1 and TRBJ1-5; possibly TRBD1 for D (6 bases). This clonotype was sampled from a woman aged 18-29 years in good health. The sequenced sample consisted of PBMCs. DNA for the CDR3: TGCAGCGTCTCAATCGCCGGGGGGCCGGTTCAGCCCCAGCATTTT. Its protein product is CSVSIAGGPVQPQHF.